This TCR beta chain was sequenced in a study of T cell changes during pregnancy in multiple sclerosis. Data came from immunoSEQ multiplex PCR; TCRdb stores just in-frame clones and leaves some out. The sample holds tens of thousands of clones, approximately 86% seen once. Trimming took 8 bases from V and 2 from J, leaving 12 bases between them. The CDR3 sequence is 13 residues long. Germline V gene data show CDR1 as MNHEY and CDR2 as SMNVEV (reference sequence). The TCR comes from a female donor with multiple sclerosis, enrolled in a pregnancy study. This chain links TRBV27 with TRBJ1-1; tentatively, D is TRBD1 (6 bases). Source: CD8+ T cells from peripheral blood mononuclear cells, taken before pregnancy. CDR3 region: CASGNRDNTEAFF. The CDR3 DNA reads as TGTGCCAGCGGCAACAGGGATAACACTGAAGCTTTCTTT.